This record covers a single T cell receptor (beta chain). This record belongs to a study of CD8 T cells in Susac syndrome. Study context: When blood was drawn, the patients with Susac syndrome were therapy-naive, on corticosteroids, or on intravenous immunoglobulin alone.

V was clipped by 6 bases and J by 3 bases, with 17 bases between them. The CDR3 has 14 amino acids. In germline, CDR1 is DFQATT, CDR2 SNEGSKA (reference sequence). Reverse transcription used roughly 0.45 to 1 ug RNA and random hexamers. TCRdb re-called the immunoSEQ multiplex PCR reads through MiXCR, storing one row per CDR3 protein. The table lists roughly 150,000 distinct CDR3 sequences, approximately 95% of them singletons. The patients with Susac syndrome were individuals who fulfilled the recently defined diagnostic criteria for disease that was either definite or probable. While CD8+ and CD4+ T cells were isolated negatively, TEMRA cells were enriched by FACS.

Material: CD4+ T cells from PBMCs. The gene calls are TRBV20-1 and TRBJ1-2; D not resolved. The sequence was obtained from a human donor with Susac syndrome. The CDR3 is CSAPDPGTYYGYTF. The CDR3 region has the DNA TGCAGTGCCCCCGACCCGGGAACTTACTATGGCTACACCTTC.